The 6 T cell receptor beta chains reported below all come from one sample, sequenced in a study of metastatic and nonmetastatic thyroid tumors. Prior to thyroid surgery, none of the patients had received any treatment. TCRdb re-processed the PCR reads through MiXCR. The table lists fewer than 30,000 clones, about 15% of them singletons. The sequencing sample was made of blood. These receptors originate from a female donor with papillary thyroid cancer or a benign thyroid nodule (not recorded which). Some clones in this sample may be carry-over from other donors' samples.

Comment on this clone: One end of the junction varies from germline; a read error may be responsible. The genes are TRBV6-5 and TRBJ1-5, with 8 nucleotides matching TRBD1. Germline-derived CDR1 and CDR2 are MNHEY and SVGAGI. The CDR3 is made up of 16 amino acids. The CDR3 protein is CASIYWGQVGNQPQHF. The DNA for the CDR3 is TGTGCCAGCATTTACTGGGGACAGGTAGGGAATCAGCCCCAGCATTTT.

Notes on this clone: This may be a read error: a much more frequent sequence differs by one nucleotide. V usage is TRBV7-2 and J usage is TRBJ2-1; D is undetermined. This CDR3 is built from 13 residues. Germline CDR1 reads SGHTA; CDR2 reads FQGNSA. CDR3 in amino acids: CVSSPDGYNEQFF. The CDR3 DNA reads as TGTGTCAGCAGCCCTGACGGATACAATGAGCAGTTCTTC.

This clone was counted many times. The J gene is TRBJ2-5, the V gene TRBV15; D may match TRBD1 or TRBD2 (7 bases each). From germline, CDR1 is LNHNV and CDR2 YYDKDF (reference sequence). Trimming removed 5 bases from V and 6 bases from J, with 16 bases in between. This CDR3 has 14 amino acids. This CDR3 reads CATSYSGGEQTQYF. CDR3 in DNA: TGTGCCACCAGCTACTCAGGGGGGGAACAGACCCAGTACTTC.

This clone appeared many times. This chain connects TRBV20-1 to TRBJ1-1, with D unclear. Germline lookup yields CDR1 DFQATT and CDR2 SNEGSKA (reference sequence). V was pared by 0 bases and J by 3 bases, with 11 bases between. This CDR3 spans 14 amino acids. The CDR3: CSAREGGVHTEAFF. CDR3 nucleotides: TGCAGTGCTAGAGAGGGCGGGGTCCACACTGAAGCTTTCTTT.

This clone was detected ten times or more. The identical CDR3 is also encoded by other nucleotide sequences in the sample. V is TRBV20-1 and J is TRBJ2-1; D not certain. This CDR3 comprises 12 residues. Germline CDR1 and CDR2: DFQATT and SNEGSKA (reference sequence). With 2 bases removed from V and 8 bases from J, the gap between germline ends came to 10 bases. The DNA of the CDR3 is TGCAGTGCTAGATCCGACTTCGATGAGCAGTTCTTC. Its protein product is CSARSDFDEQFF.

This clone was picked up many times. The J gene is TRBJ2-1, the V gene TRBV24-1; D not resolved. CDR3 length equals 12 residues. Germline V CDR1 and CDR2: KGHDR, SFDVKD. Trimming stripped 2 bases from V and 9 bases from J, with 7 bases between. The CDR3 DNA reads as TGTGCCACCAGTGATTGGGCCGGTGAGCAGTTCTTC. Residues: CATSDWAGEQFF.